This T cell receptor beta chain appears in the sequencing data of a study of OX40 agonist ivuxolimab in advanced cancers. Study-wide background: Patients in dose escalation had liver, melanoma, kidney or head and neck cancers. Findings of the study overall: Dose levels from 0.1 to 3.0 mg/kg saw CD4+ and CD8+ blood T cells expand clonally by week 6.

Concerning this clone itself: Its cognate antigen is unknown.

The CDR3 runs 17 residues. The V gene end was trimmed by 2 bases and the J gene end by 10 bases; junction bases not matched to a gene: 13. Germline CDR1 SGHDT, CDR2 YYEEEE. Assay: immunoSEQ multiplex PCR; the TCRdb copy retains only in-frame clones and omits some. The sample lists 55,000 to 70,000 clones; about 86% were seen once. Peripheral blood came from all dose cohorts at three timepoints. Source: CD4+ or CD8+ T cells sorted from blood, taken in a trial of the OX40 agonist ivuxolimab. This TCR was sampled from an adult with an advanced solid tumor such as melanoma, head and neck, liver or kidney cancer. The V and J genes are TRBV5-6 and TRBJ1-6, with 9 bases lining up with TRBD1. Here the CDR3 reads CASSFWSGQGKGSPLHF. CDR3 coding DNA: TGTGCCAGCAGCTTTTGGTCGGGACAGGGAAAGGGATCACCCCTCCACTTT.